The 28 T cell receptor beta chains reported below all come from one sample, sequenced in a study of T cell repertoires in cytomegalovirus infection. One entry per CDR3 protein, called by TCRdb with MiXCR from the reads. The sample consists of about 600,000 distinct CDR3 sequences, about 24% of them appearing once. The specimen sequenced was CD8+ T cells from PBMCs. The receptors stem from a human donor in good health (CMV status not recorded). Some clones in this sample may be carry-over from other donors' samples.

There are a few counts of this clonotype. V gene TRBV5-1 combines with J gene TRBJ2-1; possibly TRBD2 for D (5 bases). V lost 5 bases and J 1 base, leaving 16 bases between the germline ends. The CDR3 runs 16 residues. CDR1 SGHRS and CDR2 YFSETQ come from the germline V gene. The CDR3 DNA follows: TGCGCCAGCAGGCCCGGTCGGGATCGGTCCTACAATGAGCAGTTCTTC. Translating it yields CASRPGRDRSYNEQFF.

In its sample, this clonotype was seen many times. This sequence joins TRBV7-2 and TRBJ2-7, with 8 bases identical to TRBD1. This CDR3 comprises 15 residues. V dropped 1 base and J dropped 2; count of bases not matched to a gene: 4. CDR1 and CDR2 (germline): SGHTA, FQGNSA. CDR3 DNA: TGTGCCAGCAGCTTAGGGACAGGGATAACCTACGAGCAGTACTTC. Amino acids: CASSLGTGITYEQYF.

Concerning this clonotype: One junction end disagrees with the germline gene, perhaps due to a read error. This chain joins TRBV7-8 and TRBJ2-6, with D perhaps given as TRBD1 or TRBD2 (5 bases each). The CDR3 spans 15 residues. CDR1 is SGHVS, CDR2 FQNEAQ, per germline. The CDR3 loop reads CASSPRDPGANVLTF. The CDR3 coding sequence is TGTGCCAGCAGCCCTCGGGACCCTGGGGCCAACGTCCTAACTTTC.

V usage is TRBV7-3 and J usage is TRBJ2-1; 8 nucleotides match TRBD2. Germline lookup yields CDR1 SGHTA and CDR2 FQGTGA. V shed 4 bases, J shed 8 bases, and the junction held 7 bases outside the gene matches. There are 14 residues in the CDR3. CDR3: CASSYSGGPHEQFF. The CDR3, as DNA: TGTGCCAGCAGCTACTCGGGGGGGCCTCATGAGCAGTTCTTC.

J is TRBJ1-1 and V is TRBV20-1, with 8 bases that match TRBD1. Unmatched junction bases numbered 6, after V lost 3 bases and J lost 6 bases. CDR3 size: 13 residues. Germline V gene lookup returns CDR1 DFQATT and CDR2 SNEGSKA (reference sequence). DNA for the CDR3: TGCAGTGCTAGGACAGGGGAGGTCGCTGAAGCTTTCTTT. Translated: CSARTGEVAEAFF.

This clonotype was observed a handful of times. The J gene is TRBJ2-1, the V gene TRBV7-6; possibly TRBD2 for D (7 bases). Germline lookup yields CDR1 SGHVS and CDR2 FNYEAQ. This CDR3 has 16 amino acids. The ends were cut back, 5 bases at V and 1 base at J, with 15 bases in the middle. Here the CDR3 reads CASSPPGGPSYNEQFF. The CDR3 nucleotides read TGTGCCAGCAGCCCTCCGGGGGGCCCATCCTACAATGAGCAGTTCTTC.

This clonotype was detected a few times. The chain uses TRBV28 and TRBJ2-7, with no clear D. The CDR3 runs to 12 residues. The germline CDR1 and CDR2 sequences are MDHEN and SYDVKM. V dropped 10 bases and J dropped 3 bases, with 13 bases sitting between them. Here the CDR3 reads CATSIGDYEQYV. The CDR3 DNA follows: TGTGCCACCTCCATTGGGGACTACGAGCAGTACGTC.

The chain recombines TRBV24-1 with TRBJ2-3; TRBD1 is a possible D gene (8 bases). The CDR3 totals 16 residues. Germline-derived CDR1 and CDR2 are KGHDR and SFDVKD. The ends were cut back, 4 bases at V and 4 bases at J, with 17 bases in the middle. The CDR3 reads CATSDMDREGADTQYF. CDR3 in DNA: TGTGCCACCAGTGACATGGACAGGGAGGGCGCAGATACGCAGTATTTT.

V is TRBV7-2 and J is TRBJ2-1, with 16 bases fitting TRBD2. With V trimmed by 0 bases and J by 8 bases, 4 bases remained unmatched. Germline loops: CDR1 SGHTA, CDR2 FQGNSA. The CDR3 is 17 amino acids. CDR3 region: CASSLAGTSGGGYEQFF. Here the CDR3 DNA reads TGTGCCAGCAGCTTAGCGGGGACTAGCGGGGGGGGGTATGAGCAGTTCTTC. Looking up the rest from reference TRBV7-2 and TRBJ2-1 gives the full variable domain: GAGVSQSPSNKVTEKGKDVELRCDPISGHTALYWYRQSLGQGLEFLIYFQGNSAPDKSGLPSDRFSAERTGGSVSTLTIQRTQQEDSAVYLCASSLAGTSGGGYEQFFGPGTRLTVL.

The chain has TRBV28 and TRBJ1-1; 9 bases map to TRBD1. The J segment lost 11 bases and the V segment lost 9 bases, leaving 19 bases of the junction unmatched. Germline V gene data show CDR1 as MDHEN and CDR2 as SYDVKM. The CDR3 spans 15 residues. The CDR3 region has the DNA TGTGCCAGTAGTCCCCGGACAGGGGCACTCATCGGGGCTTTCTTT. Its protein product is CASSPRTGALIGAFF.

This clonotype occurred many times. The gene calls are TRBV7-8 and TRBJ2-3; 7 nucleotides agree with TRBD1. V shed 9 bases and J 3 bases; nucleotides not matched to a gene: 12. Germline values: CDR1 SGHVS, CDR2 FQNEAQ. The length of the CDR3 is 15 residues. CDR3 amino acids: CASRQGGDWTDTQYF. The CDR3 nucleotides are TGTGCCAGTAGGCAAGGGGGCGACTGGACAGATACGCAGTATTTT.

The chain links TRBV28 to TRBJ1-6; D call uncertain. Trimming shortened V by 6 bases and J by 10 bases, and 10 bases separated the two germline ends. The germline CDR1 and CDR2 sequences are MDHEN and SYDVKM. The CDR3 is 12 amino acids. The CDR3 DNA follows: TGTGCCAGCAGGGATAGAGGGTCACCCCTCCACTTT. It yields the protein CASRDRGSPLHF.

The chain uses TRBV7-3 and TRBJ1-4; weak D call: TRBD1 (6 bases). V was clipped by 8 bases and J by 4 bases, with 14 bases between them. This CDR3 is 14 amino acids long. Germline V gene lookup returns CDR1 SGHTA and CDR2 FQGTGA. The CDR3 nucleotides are TGTGCCAGCGATTCAGGGGCTATTAATGAAAAACTGTTTTTT. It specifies CASDSGAINEKLFF.

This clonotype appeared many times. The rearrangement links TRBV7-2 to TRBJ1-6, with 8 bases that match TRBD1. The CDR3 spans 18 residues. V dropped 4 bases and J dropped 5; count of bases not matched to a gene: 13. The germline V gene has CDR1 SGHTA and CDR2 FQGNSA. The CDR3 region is CASSSPFRGRGNNSPLHF. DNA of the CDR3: TGTGCCAGCAGCTCACCCTTCAGGGGGCGCGGGAATAATTCACCCCTCCACTTT.

The CDR3 DNA reads TGTGCCAGCAGTGACCCGGGACCCAGACAGCCCCAGCATTTT. Amino acids: CASSDPGPRQPQHF. The V call is TRBV6-6, the J call TRBJ1-5, with D possibly being TRBD1 (5 bases). V was cut by 5 bases and J by 7 bases, with 15 bases left in between. The CDR3 sequence is 14 residues long. The V gene's germline CDR1 is MNHNY and CDR2 SVGAGI (reference sequence).

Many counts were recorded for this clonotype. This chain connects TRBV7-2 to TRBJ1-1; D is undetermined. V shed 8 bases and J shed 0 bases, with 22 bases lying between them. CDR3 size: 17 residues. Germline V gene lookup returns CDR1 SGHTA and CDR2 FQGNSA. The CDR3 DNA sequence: TGTGCCAGCGCTGGGCAGAAGTCGCTCAGCGTGAACACTGAAGCTTTCTTT. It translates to CASAGQKSLSVNTEAFF.

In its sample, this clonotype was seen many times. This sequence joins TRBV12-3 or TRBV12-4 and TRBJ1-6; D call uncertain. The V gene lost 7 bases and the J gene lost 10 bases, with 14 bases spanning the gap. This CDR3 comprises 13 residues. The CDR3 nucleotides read TGTGCCAGCACTCGATCCCTAGGGTCACCCCTCCACTTT. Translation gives CASTRSLGSPLHF.

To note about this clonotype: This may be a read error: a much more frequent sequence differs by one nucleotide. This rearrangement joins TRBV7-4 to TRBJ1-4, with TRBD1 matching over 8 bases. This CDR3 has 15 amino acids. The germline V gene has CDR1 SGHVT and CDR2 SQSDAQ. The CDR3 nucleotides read TGTGTCAGCAGCGCCAGACAGGGACAGGTTGAAAAACTGTTTTTT. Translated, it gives CVSSARQGQVEKLFF.

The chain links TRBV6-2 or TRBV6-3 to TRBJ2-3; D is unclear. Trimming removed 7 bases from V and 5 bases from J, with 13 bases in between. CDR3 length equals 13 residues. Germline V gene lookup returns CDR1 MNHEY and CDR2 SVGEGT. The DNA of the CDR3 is TGTGCCAGCATGGACCGCCTGGGAGATACGCAGTATTTT. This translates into CASMDRLGDTQYF.

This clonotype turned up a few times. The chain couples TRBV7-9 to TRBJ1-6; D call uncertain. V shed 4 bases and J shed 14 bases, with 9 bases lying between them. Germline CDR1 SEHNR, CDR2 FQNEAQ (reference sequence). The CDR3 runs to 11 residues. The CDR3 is CASSSDPSLHF. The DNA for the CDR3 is TGTGCCAGCAGCTCAGATCCCTCCCTCCACTTT.

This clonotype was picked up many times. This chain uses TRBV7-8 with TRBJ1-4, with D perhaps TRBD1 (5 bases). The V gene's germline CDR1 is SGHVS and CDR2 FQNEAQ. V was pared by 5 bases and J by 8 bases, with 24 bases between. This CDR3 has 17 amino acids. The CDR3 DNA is TGTGCCAGCAGCCCACTTGCGGTCGACAGCCTAAGGGAAAAACTGTTTTTT. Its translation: CASSPLAVDSLREKLFF. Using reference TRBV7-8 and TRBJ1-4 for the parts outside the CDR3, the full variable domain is GAGVSQSPRYKVAKRGQDVALRCDPISGHVSLFWYQQALGQGPEFLTYFQNEAQLDKSGLPSDRFFAERPEGSVSTLKIQRTQQEDSAVYLCASSPLAVDSLREKLFFGSGTQLSVL.

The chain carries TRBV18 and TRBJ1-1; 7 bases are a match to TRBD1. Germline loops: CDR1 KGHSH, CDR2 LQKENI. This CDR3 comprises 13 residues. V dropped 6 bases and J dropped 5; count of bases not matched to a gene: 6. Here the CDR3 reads CASSDRAGTEAFF. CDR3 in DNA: TGTGCCAGCTCCGACAGGGCGGGGACTGAAGCTTTCTTT.

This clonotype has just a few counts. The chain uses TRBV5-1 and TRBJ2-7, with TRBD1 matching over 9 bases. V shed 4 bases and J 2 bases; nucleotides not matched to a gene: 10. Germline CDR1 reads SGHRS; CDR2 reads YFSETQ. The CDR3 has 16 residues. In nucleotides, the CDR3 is TGCGCCAGCAGCCCCCGACAGGGGGTCTTTGCCTACGAGCAGTACTTC. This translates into CASSPRQGVFAYEQYF.

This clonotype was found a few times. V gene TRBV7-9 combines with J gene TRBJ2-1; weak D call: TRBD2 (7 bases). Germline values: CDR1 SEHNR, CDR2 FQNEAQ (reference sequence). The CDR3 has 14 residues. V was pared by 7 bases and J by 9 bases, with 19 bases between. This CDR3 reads CASMLKGRGREQFF. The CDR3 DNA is TGTGCCAGCATGCTTAAGGGGCGGGGGCGTGAGCAGTTCTTC.

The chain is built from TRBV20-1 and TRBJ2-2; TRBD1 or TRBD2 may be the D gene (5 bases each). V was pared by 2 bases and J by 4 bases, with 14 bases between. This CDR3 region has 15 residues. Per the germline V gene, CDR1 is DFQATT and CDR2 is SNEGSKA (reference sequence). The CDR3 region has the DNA TGCAGTGCTAGAAGGTGGGGGTCGACCACCGGGGAGCTGTTTTTT. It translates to CSARRWGSTTGELFF.

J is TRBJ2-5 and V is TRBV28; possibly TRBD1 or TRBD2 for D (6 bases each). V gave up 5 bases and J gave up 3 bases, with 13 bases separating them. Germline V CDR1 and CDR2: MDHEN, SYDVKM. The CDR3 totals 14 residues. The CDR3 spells CASSMTGGEETQYF. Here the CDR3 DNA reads TGTGCCAGCAGTATGACAGGCGGGGAAGAGACCCAGTACTTC.

The CDR3 DNA reads TGCAGTGCTCCACTAGCGGGGGTCTGGGAGCAGTTCTTC. This sequence encodes CSAPLAGVWEQFF. The chain joins TRBV20-1 to TRBJ2-1, with 11 bases lining up with TRBD2. CDR3 length: 13 amino acids. CDR1 is DFQATT, CDR2 SNEGSKA, per germline (reference sequence). V shed 5 bases, J shed 10 bases, and the junction held 7 bases outside the gene matches.

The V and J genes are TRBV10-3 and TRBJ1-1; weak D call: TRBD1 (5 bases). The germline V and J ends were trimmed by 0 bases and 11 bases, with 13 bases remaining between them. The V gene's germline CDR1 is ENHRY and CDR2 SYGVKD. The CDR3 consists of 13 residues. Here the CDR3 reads CAISESLGQDAFF. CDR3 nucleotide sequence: TGTGCCATCAGTGAGTCGTTGGGGCAGGACGCTTTCTTT.